The rows below give T cell receptor beta chains drawn from one sample of a study of T cells after posttransplantation cyclophosphamide. Only in-frame clones appear in the TCRdb table, and some are missing; sequencing was by immunoSEQ multiplex PCR. The sample offers approximately 26,000 clones and no singletons, the top ten holding 4% to 5.5%. The sample was PBMCs. These receptors were taken from a woman aged 45-60 years in good health, CMV-negative, and a related stem cell transplant donor. Both conserved end residues are part of each CDR3. Fields, in order: D gene, J gene, V gene, clone size, CDR3 protein, CDR3 DNA. D genes are given only for firm matches. Clone sizes are shown as how often the clone was seen (once, few, many) or a class if it is expanded.

TRBD1,TRBJ1-4,TRBV9,many,CASSVGTGGSGEKLFF,TGTGCCAGCAGCGTAGGGACAGGGGGATCTGGTGAAAAACTGTTTTTT
TRBD2,TRBJ2-3,TRBV6-4,many,CASSPTSGSTDTQYF,TGTGCCAGCAGTCCCACTAGCGGTAGCACAGATACGCAGTATTTT
NA,TRBJ1-1,TRBV5-1,many,CASSWAQGDTNTEAFF,TGCGCCAGCAGCTGGGCCCAAGGGGACACGAACACTGAAGCTTTCTTT
NA,TRBJ1-3,TRBV10-3,many,CAGHSSSGNTIYF,TGTGCCGGCCACAGCAGCTCTGGAAACACCATATATTTT
TRBD2,TRBJ2-7,TRBV19,many,CASSTLRLAGDSNEQYF,TGTGCCAGTAGTACCCTGAGACTAGCGGGAGATAGCAACGAGCAGTACTTC
NA,TRBJ1-4,TRBV21-1,many,CASCPTGSNEKLFF,TGTGCCAGCTGTCCGACAGGCTCTAATGAAAAACTGTTTTTT
NA,TRBJ1-4,TRBV5-6,many,CASSLDGGNEKLFF,TGTGCCAGCAGCTTAGACGGGGGGAACGAAAAACTGTTTTTT
TRBD1,TRBJ2-7,TRBV7-2,many,CASSNRDRLLQYF,TGTGCCAGCAGCAACCGGGACAGACTCCTTCAGTACTTC
TRBD1,TRBJ1-2,TRBV18,many,CASSPPDRGLNGYTF,TGTGCCAGCTCACCACCCGACAGGGGGCTTAATGGCTACACCTTC
NA,TRBJ2-7,TRBV7-9,many,CASSPGLYEQYF,TGTGCCAGCAGCCCTGGGCTATACGAGCAGTACTTC
NA,TRBJ2-7,TRBV11-2,many,CASSPSRVSYEQYF,TGTGCCAGCAGCCCCTCGCGAGTTTCCTACGAGCAGTACTTC
TRBD1,TRBJ1-6,TRBV12-5,many,CASGSTLDRGRNSPLHF,TGTGCTAGTGGTTCTACTTTGGACAGGGGGCGGAATTCACCCCTCCACTTT
NA,TRBJ2-7,TRBV4-1,many,CASSQRQGTNYEQYF,TGCGCCAGCAGCCAGCGCCAGGGTACAAACTACGAGCAGTACTTC
TRBD2,TRBJ2-5,TRBV29-1,many,CSVRQPAGGRETQYF,TGCAGCGTCCGGCAGCCGGCGGGAGGCAGGGAGACCCAGTACTTC
NA,TRBJ1-4,TRBV4-2,many,CASSLDSAATNEKLFF,TGTGCCAGCAGCTTAGACAGCGCCGCAACTAATGAAAAACTGTTTTTT
TRBD1,TRBJ2-7,TRBV10-1,many,CASSVGAGGSYEQYF,TGCGCCAGCAGCGTAGGGGCAGGGGGCTCCTACGAGCAGTACTTC
TRBD1,TRBJ2-7,TRBV7-9,many,CASSLGGVTGVTYEQYF,TGTGCCAGCAGCTTAGGTGGTGTTACAGGGGTTACCTACGAGCAGTACTTC
NA,TRBJ1-2,TRBV29-1,many,CSVDGYGYTF,TGCAGCGTTGACGGCTATGGCTACACCTTC
TRBD2,TRBJ2-3,TRBV11-3,many,CASSVTSHTDTQYF,TGTGCCAGCAGCGTGACTAGCCACACAGATACGCAGTATTTT
TRBD1,TRBJ2-5,TRBV15,many,CATSSPQGDQETQYF,TGTGCCACCAGCAGCCCACAGGGGGACCAAGAGACCCAGTACTTC
NA,TRBJ1-2,TRBV6-4,many,CASRLGPNYGYTF,TGTGCCAGCAGACTGGGCCCGAACTATGGCTACACCTTC
NA,TRBJ1-1,TRBV19,many,CASSIDHRAPEAFF,TGTGCCAGTAGTATAGACCACAGGGCGCCTGAAGCTTTCTTT
TRBD2,TRBJ2-5,TRBV11-2,many,CASSLLLAPQETQYF,TGTGCCAGCAGCTTATTACTAGCGCCTCAAGAGACCCAGTACTTC
NA,TRBJ1-1,TRBV6-6,many,CASSSQSNTEAFF,TGTGCCAGCAGTTCCCAGTCTAACACTGAAGCTTTCTTT
NA,TRBJ1-1,TRBV19,many,CASSNIQVANTEAFF,TGTGCCAGTAGTAACATACAGGTGGCTAACACTGAAGCTTTCTTT
NA,TRBJ1-1,TRBV7-3,many,CASSLGGSATEAFF,TGTGCCAGCAGCTTGGGAGGCTCCGCCACTGAAGCTTTCTTT
NA,TRBJ2-3,TRBV18,many,CASSLDITDTQYF,TGTGCCAGCTCACTTGACATCACAGATACGCAGTATTTT
NA,TRBJ1-4,TRBV5-1,many,CASSLEGDEKLFF,TGCGCCAGCAGCTTAGAGGGAGATGAAAAACTGTTTTTT
NA,TRBJ2-1,TRBV7-9,many,CASSFQGPSSYNEQFF,TGTGCCAGCAGCTTTCAGGGGCCGAGCTCCTACAATGAGCAGTTCTTC
NA,TRBJ1-2,TRBV7-9,many,CASSLTRLTNYGYTF,TGTGCCAGCAGCCTTACGCGTCTTACTAACTATGGCTACACCTTC
NA,TRBJ2-1,TRBV28,many,CASSLYSAGSGNEQFF,TGTGCCAGCAGTTTATATTCCGCCGGGAGTGGCAATGAGCAGTTCTTC
NA,TRBJ1-1,TRBV7-3,many,CASSSAIYTEAFF,TGTGCCAGCAGCTCAGCGATTTACACTGAAGCTTTCTTT
NA,TRBJ2-7,TRBV29-1,many,CSVLTGSYEQYF,TGCAGCGTATTGACAGGTTCCTATGAGCAGTACTTC
NA,TRBJ2-7,TRBV29-1,many,CSVRIGSYEQYF,TGCAGCGTTAGGATAGGGAGCTACGAGCAGTACTTC
NA,TRBJ2-1,TRBV5-4,many,CASSLAGSSYNEQFF,TGTGCCAGCAGCTTGGCCGGGAGCTCCTACAATGAGCAGTTCTTC